This T cell receptor (beta chain) was identified in a study of cytomegalovirus exposure and HLA in healthy donors. In its sample, this clone was seen a few times. Some clones are missing from TCRdb's copy, which holds only in-frame ones; the method was immunoSEQ multiplex PCR. The sample records roughly 130,000 clones, roughly 90% being singletons. CDR1 is MNHEY and CDR2 is SVGAGI in the germline V gene. The CDR3 length is 8 residues. The chain recombines TRBV6-5 with TRBJ2-4; D is perhaps TRBD1 (5 bases). The receptor comes from a man aged 25-40 years in good health and CMV-seronegative. The sequencing sample was made of PBMCs. The CDR3 sequence is CPRGQKYF. The DNA of the CDR3 is TGTCCACGCGGACAAAAGTACTTC.